The text below deals with one T cell receptor beta chain. The CDR3 totals 14 residues. Trimming stripped 8 bases from V and 7 bases from J, with 15 bases between. Germline V gene sequence: CDR1 ENHRY, CDR2 SYGVKD. The data belong to a study of CD8 T cells in ankylosing spondylitis. TCRdb independently ran MiXCR on the 5' RACE reads; one entry per CDR3 protein. The sample consists of 250,000 to 300,000 distinct CDR3 sequences, approximately 20% of them appearing once. This clonotype was obtained from a male donor with ankylosing spondylitis or in good health (not recorded which). The material sequenced was blood, either unsorted or a sorted T cell fraction (not recorded which). This chain links TRBV10-3 with TRBJ1-6, with D possibly being TRBD1 (6 bases). The CDR3 sequence: CAIGTLLGNSPLHF. As DNA, the CDR3 is TGTGCCATCGGGACACTCCTAGGGAATTCACCCCTCCACTTT.